The 23 T cell receptor beta chains below were found in one sample sequenced in a study of blood T cell repertoires in COVID-19. Sequencing used immunoSEQ multiplex PCR; TCRdb keeps in-frame clones, though not all of them. The sample lists roughly 280,000 clones; around nine tenths were seen once. Sequences were obtained from peripheral blood. These receptors originate from a woman aged 60-75 years with COVID-19, enrolled during active disease.

The chain combines TRBV3-1 (or the pseudogene TRBV3-2) with TRBJ2-7; the match to TRBD1 covers 7 bases. Germline assignment: CDR1 LGHDT and CDR2 YNNKEL (reference sequence). V lost 0 bases, J lost 2 bases, and 10 bases stayed unmatched. CDR3 length: 17 amino acids. The CDR3 DNA reads as TGTGCCAGCAGCCAAGATTGGGGGACAGCGACACCCTACGAGCAGTACTTC. Residues: CASSQDWGTATPYEQYF.

V is TRBV28 and J is TRBJ2-1, with 8 bases aligning to TRBD2. This CDR3 region has 17 residues. The ends lost 1 base at V and 7 bases at J; junction bases unmatched: 12. The germline V gene encodes CDR1 MDHEN and CDR2 SYDVKM. DNA of the CDR3: TGTGCCAGCAGTTTATTAGGCAGCGGGAGAGGCGTAAATGAGCAGTTCTTC. Amino acid sequence: CASSLLGSGRGVNEQFF. The full variable domain, completed using reference TRBV28 and TRBJ2-1, is DVKVTQSSRYLVKRTGEKVFLECVQDMDHENMFWYRQDPGLGLRLIYFSYDVKMKEKGDIPEGYSVSREKKERFSLILESASTNQTSMYLCASSLLGSGRGVNEQFFGPGTRLTVL.

This chain links TRBV5-6 with TRBJ1-4; a weak D match, TRBD1 (6 bases). This CDR3 comprises 14 residues. V lost 1 base to trimming and J lost 8 bases, with 12 bases between them. Germline assignment: CDR1 SGHDT and CDR2 YYEEEE. The CDR3 nucleotides are TGTGCCAGCAGCTTGCGGGGGGCAGAGGAAAAACTGTTTTTT. Its protein is CASSLRGAEEKLFF.

This clone has just one count. V and J are TRBV7-9 and TRBJ2-1; 9 bases align to TRBD2. This CDR3 contains 17 residues. CDR1 and CDR2 from the germline V gene are SEHNR and FQNEAQ (reference sequence). With V trimmed by 1 base and J by 8 bases, 12 bases remained unmatched. CDR3 sequence (DNA): TGTGCCAGCAGCTTAGTTCGGGGCGGGAGGGCCGGCGATGAGCAGTTCTTC. This gives the protein CASSLVRGGRAGDEQFF. Based on the CDR3 plus reference TRBV7-9 and TRBJ2-1, the full variable domain is DTGVSQNPRHKITKRGQNVTFRCDPISEHNRLYWYRQTLGQGPEFLTYFQNEAQLEKSRLLSDRFSAERPKGSFSTLEIQRTEQGDSAMYLCASSLVRGGRAGDEQFFGPGTRLTVL.

The chain carries TRBV7-9 and TRBJ2-7, with a possible D match to TRBD1 (5 bases). This CDR3 comprises 15 residues. Germline values: CDR1 SEHNR, CDR2 FQNEAQ (reference sequence). V dropped 5 bases and J dropped 3 bases, with 17 bases sitting between them. The DNA of the CDR3 is TGTGCCAGCAGCGCACGGAGACAGACGAACTACGAGCAGTACTTC. The encoded protein is CASSARRQTNYEQYF.

The rearrangement uses TRBV14 and TRBJ1-3; D is unclear. With 3 bases removed from V and 0 bases from J, the gap between germline ends came to 15 bases. From germline, CDR1 is SGHDN and CDR2 FVKESK. The CDR3 sequence is 17 residues long. CDR3 bases: TGTGCCAGCAGCCAGGTCCCGCCGGTTAGCTCTGGAAACACCATATATTTT. It codes for CASSQVPPVSSGNTIYF.

This chain links TRBV4-3 with TRBJ2-2, with 8 bases aligning to TRBD1. CDR3 size: 15 residues. Per the germline V gene, CDR1 is LGHNA and CDR2 is YSLEER. V shed 1 base, J shed 7 bases, and the junction held 5 bases outside the gene matches. Written as DNA, the CDR3 is TGCGCCAGCAGCCAAGTTACAGGGGGTATCGGGGAGCTGTTTTTT. Translated: CASSQVTGGIGELFF.

This clone was picked up a small number of times. V is TRBV28 and J is TRBJ1-5; D unclear. This CDR3 is 14 amino acids long. Germline V gives CDR1 MDHEN, CDR2 SYDVKM. With 3 bases removed from V and 7 bases from J, the gap between germline ends came to 13 bases. CDR3 sequence reads: CASSFGPSRQPQHF. CDR3 in DNA: TGTGCCAGCAGTTTTGGTCCCTCCAGGCAGCCCCAGCATTTT.

With respect to this clone: This same CDR3 is encoded by further DNA sequences in the sample. The V gene is TRBV6-5, the J gene TRBJ1-1; a weak D match, TRBD1 (6 bases). Germline-derived CDR1 and CDR2 are MNHEY and SVGAGI. V was shortened by 5 bases and J by 5 bases, with 18 bases between the two germline ends. The length of the CDR3 is 15 residues. CDR3 bases: TGTGCCAGCAGTCGTTGGACCATTAGGGGGACTGAAGCTTTCTTT. This codes for CASSRWTIRGTEAFF.

The rearrangement joins TRBV11-3 to TRBJ2-7; TRBD2 matches at 10 bases. This CDR3 is 14 amino acids long. Germline CDR1 and CDR2: SGHNT and YENEEA. J gave up 3 bases and V 5 bases, and 4 bases lay outside the gene matches. CDR3 coding DNA: TGTGCCAGCAGCCGAAGCGGGAGGGACTACGAGCAGTACTTC. This gives the protein CASSRSGRDYEQYF.

The chain carries TRBV27 and TRBJ2-1, with D maybe TRBD2 (5 bases). V was pared by 7 bases and J by 5 bases, with 15 bases between. CDR3 size: 14 residues. The germline CDR1 and CDR2 sequences are MNHEY and SMNVEV (reference sequence). CDR3 DNA sequence: TGTGCCAGCATCCGGGGTGGGCCCCACAATGAGCAGTTCTTC. Encoded protein: CASIRGGPHNEQFF.

The rearrangement links TRBV12-3 or TRBV12-4 to TRBJ2-1; 9 bases match TRBD2. The CDR3 totals 13 residues. V lost 3 bases to trimming and J lost 9 bases; unmatched junction nucleotides: 3. The CDR3 sequence: CASSFASGIEQFF. Here the CDR3 DNA reads TGTGCCAGCAGTTTTGCTAGCGGGATTGAGCAGTTCTTC.

This chain joins TRBV15 and TRBJ2-7; no clear D. Deletions cut 4 bases from V and 6 bases from J, with 10 bases between. Germline V CDR1 and CDR2: LNHNV, YYDKDF (reference sequence). The CDR3 is 12 amino acids. In DNA, the CDR3 is TGTGCCACCAGCACTGCAAGGAGCGAGCAGTACTTC. Protein: CATSTARSEQYF.

The chain is built from TRBV7-3 and TRBJ2-2; the match to TRBD2 covers 11 bases. The V gene end was trimmed by 3 bases and the J gene end by 6 bases; junction bases not matched to a gene: 6. Per the germline V gene, CDR1 is SGHTA and CDR2 is FQGTGA. The CDR3 runs 16 residues. CDR3 amino acids: CASSFFSGRAAGELFF. In nucleotides, the CDR3 is TGTGCCAGCAGCTTCTTTAGCGGGAGGGCGGCCGGGGAGCTGTTTTTT.

This clone has a single count. Here the CDR3 DNA reads TGTGCCAGCAGCCGGGCAGGGGGCCGGAACACTGAAGCTTTCTTT. Translated, it gives CASSRAGGRNTEAFF. J is TRBJ1-1 and V is TRBV4-2; TRBD1 matches 8 bases. The CDR3 loop spans 15 amino acids. The germline gives CDR1 LGHNA, CDR2 YNFKEQ. Trimming took 4 bases from V and 1 from J; bases not matched to a gene: 5.

The chain employs TRBV19 and TRBJ1-2, with 8 bases matching TRBD1. Germline loops: CDR1 LNHDA, CDR2 SQIVND (reference sequence). V gave up 4 bases and J gave up 7 bases; unmatched junction bases: 8. The CDR3 length is 14 residues. CDR3 sequence reads: CASSTRDRGFGYTF. The CDR3 DNA is TGTGCCAGTAGTACCCGTGACAGGGGTTTTGGCTACACCTTC.

The V gene is TRBV28, the J gene TRBJ1-5; maybe TRBD1 (5 bases). V was pared by 6 bases and J by 0 bases, with 15 bases between. This CDR3 has 16 residues. Germline CDR1 MDHEN, CDR2 SYDVKM. The CDR3 region is CASSNDRYYSNQPQHF. CDR3 sequence (DNA): TGTGCCAGCAGCAATGACAGATATTATAGCAATCAGCCCCAGCATTTT.

The rearrangement joins TRBV6-5 to TRBJ2-7, with a tentative D call TRBD2 (6 bases). The CDR3 covers 15 residues. CDR1 MNHEY and CDR2 SVGAGI come from the germline V gene. V lost 2 bases to trimming and J lost 7 bases, with 18 bases between them. The CDR3 bases are TGTGCCAGCAGTTACGGGGGACTCCAGCCTTGGGAGCAGTACTTC. Residues: CASSYGGLQPWEQYF.

This clone was seen once. V is TRBV10-3 and J is TRBJ1-4, with D possibly being TRBD1 (5 bases). V was cut by 11 bases and J by 2 bases, with 9 bases left in between. The CDR3 consists of 12 residues. Germline-derived CDR1 and CDR2 are ENHRY and SYGVKD. The DNA of the CDR3 is TGTGCCTCAGGGACTACTAATGAAAAACTGTTTTTT. It specifies CASGTTNEKLFF.

J is TRBJ1-5 and V is TRBV7-8; 7 nucleotides match TRBD1. The CDR3 sequence is 19 residues long. Germline trimming cut 6 bases from V and 0 bases from J; bases unmatched to any gene: 17. Germline values: CDR1 SGHVS, CDR2 FQNEAQ. The CDR3 nucleotides read TGTGCCAGCAGTCCTAAGGGCAGGGGGGCCCAATATAGCAATCAGCCCCAGCATTTT. This codes for CASSPKGRGAQYSNQPQHF.

V usage is TRBV29-1 and J usage is TRBJ1-2; D is ambiguous. V lost 7 bases, J lost 2 bases, and 14 bases lay in between. This CDR3 region has 13 residues. CDR1 is SQVTM and CDR2 is ANQGSEA in the germline V gene. Here the CDR3 reads CSAGIDGNYGYTF. CDR3 nucleotides: TGCAGCGCCGGGATCGACGGGAACTATGGCTACACCTTC. Complete variable domain (other parts from reference TRBV29-1 and TRBJ1-2): SAVISQKPSRDICQRGTSLTIQCQVDSQVTMMFWYRQQPGQSLTLIATANQGSEATYESGFVIDKFPISRPNLTFSTLTVSNMSPEDSSIYLCSAGIDGNYGYTFGSGTRLTVV.

The gene calls are TRBV19 and TRBJ1-1; 8 nucleotides align to TRBD1. Germline assignment: CDR1 LNHDA and CDR2 SQIVND (reference sequence). V shed 1 base, J shed 6 bases, and the junction held 7 bases outside the gene matches. The CDR3 contains 15 residues. CDR3 amino acids: CASSIVGQGQSEAFF. CDR3 bases: TGTGCCAGTAGTATAGTCGGACAGGGCCAATCTGAAGCTTTCTTT.

The J gene is TRBJ1-5, the V gene TRBV5-4; 7 bases agree with TRBD1. V dropped 0 bases and J dropped 4; count of bases not matched to a gene: 1. The CDR3 has 14 amino acids. CDR1 and CDR2 (germline): SGHNT, YYREEE (reference sequence). For the CDR3, the DNA is TGTGCCAGCAGCTTGGCAGGGGGTAATCAGCCCCAGCATTTT. Protein: CASSLAGGNQPQHF.